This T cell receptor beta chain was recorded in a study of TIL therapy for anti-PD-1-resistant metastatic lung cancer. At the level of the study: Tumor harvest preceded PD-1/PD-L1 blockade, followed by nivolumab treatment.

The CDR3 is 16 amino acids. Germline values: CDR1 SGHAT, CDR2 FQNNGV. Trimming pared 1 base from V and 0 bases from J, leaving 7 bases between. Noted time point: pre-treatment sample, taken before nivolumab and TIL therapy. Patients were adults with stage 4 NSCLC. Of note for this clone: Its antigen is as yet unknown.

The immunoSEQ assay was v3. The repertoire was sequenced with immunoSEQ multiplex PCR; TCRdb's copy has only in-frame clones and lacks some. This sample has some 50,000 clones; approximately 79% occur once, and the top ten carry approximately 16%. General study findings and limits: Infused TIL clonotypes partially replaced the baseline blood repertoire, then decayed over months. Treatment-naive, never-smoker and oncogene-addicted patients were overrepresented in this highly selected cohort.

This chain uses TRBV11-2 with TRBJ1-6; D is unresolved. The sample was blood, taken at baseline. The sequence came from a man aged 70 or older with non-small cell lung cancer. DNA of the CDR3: TGTGCCAGCAGCTTAGGCTCTGGCTCCTATAATTCACCCCTCCACTTT. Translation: CASSLGSGSYNSPLHF.